This TCR beta chain was identified during a study of CD8 T cells in Susac syndrome. This CDR3 spans 13 amino acids. V was trimmed by 6 bases and J by 2 bases, leaving 11 bases between them. Random hexamers served to reverse transcribe about 0.5 to 1 ug RNA. It was immunoSEQ multiplex PCR that amplified TCR beta CDR3 across 54 Vbeta and 13 Jbeta. TCRdb re-analysed the immunoSEQ multiplex PCR reads in MiXCR, keeping a single row per CDR3 protein. Seen here are 150,000 to 250,000 distinct CDR3 sequences, nearly 95% observed once, and the top ten hold about 0.087%. Sequences were obtained from CD4+ T cells from PBMCs. This sequence was found in a human donor with multiple sclerosis. The gene calls are TRBV12-3 or TRBV12-4 and TRBJ2-7; tentatively, D is TRBD1 (5 bases). In DNA, the CDR3 is TGTGCCAGCAGGGAGACAGTTACCTACGAGCAGTACTTC. It translates to CASRETVTYEQYF.